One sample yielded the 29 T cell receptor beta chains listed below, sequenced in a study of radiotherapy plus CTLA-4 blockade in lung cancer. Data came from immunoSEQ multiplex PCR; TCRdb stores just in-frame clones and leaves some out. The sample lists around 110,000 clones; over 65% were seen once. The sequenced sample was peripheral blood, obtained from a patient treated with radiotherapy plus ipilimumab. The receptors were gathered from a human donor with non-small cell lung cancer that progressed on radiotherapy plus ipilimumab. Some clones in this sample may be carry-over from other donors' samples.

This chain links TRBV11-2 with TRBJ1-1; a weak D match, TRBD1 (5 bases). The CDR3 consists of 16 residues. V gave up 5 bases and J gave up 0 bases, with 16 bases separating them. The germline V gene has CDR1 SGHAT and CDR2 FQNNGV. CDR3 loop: CASSPRIRGMNTEAFF. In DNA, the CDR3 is TGTGCCAGCAGCCCCCGTATAAGGGGAATGAACACTGAAGCTTTCTTT.

CDR3 protein: CATSRFPGPTDTQYF. CDR3 bases: TGTGCCACCAGCAGATTTCCGGGGCCCACAGATACGCAGTATTTT. The V and J genes are TRBV15 and TRBJ2-3; D may match TRBD1 or TRBD2 (5 bases each). This CDR3 has 15 residues. Germline CDR1 reads LNHNV; CDR2 reads YYDKDF (reference sequence). Trimming shortened V by 2 bases and J by 2 bases, and 11 bases separated the two germline ends. Full variable domain (outside the CDR3, taken from reference TRBV15 and TRBJ2-3): DAMVIQNPRYQVTQFGKPVTLSCSQTLNHNVMYWYQQKSSQAPKLLFHYYDKDFNNEADTPDNFQSRRPNTSFCFLDIRSPGLGDTAMYLCATSRFPGPTDTQYFGPGTRLTVL.

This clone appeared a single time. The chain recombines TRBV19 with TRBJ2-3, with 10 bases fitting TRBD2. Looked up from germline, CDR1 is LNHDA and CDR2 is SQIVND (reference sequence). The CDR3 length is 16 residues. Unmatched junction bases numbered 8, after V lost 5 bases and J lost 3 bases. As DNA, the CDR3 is TGTGCCAGTAGTTGGGGGTCTAGCGGGGGTACAGATACGCAGTATTTT. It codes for CASSWGSSGGTDTQYF. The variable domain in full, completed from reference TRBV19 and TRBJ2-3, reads DGGITQSPKYLFRKEGQNVTLSCEQNLNHDAMYWYRQDPGQGLRLIYYSQIVNDFQKGDIAEGYSVSREKKESFPLTVTSAQKNPTAFYLCASSWGSSGGTDTQYFGPGTRLTVL.

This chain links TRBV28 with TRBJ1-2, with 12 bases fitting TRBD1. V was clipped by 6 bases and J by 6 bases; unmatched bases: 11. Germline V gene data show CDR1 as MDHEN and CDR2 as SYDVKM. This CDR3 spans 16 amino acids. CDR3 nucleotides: TGTGCCAGCAGGTCCGGGACAGGGGGCATGATTGATGGCTACACCTTC. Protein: CASRSGTGGMIDGYTF.

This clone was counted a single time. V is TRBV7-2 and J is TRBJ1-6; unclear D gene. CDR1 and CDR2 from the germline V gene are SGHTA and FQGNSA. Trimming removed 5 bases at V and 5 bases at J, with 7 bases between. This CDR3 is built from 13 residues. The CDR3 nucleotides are TGTGCCAGCAGCAAACACAATAATTCACCCCTCCACTTT. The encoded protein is CASSKHNNSPLHF.

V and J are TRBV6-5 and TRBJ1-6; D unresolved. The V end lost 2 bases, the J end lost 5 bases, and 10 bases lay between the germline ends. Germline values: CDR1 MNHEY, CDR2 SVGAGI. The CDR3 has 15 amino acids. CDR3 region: CASSYVGRDNSPLHF. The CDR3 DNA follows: TGTGCCAGCAGTTACGTCGGCCGCGATAATTCACCCCTCCACTTT.

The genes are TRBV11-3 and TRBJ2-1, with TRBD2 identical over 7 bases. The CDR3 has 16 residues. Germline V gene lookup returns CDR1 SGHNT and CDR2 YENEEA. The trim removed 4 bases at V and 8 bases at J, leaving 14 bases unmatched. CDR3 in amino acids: CASSWSGSGVPHEQFF. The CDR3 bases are TGTGCCAGCAGCTGGTCGGGGAGCGGGGTTCCCCATGAGCAGTTCTTC.

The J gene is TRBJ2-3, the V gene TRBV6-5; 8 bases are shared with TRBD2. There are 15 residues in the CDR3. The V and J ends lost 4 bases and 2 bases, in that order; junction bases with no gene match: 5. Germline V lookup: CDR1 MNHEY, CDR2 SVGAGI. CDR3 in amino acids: CASSFRAGVTDTQYF. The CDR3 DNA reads TGTGCCAGCAGTTTCCGAGCGGGGGTCACAGATACGCAGTATTTT.

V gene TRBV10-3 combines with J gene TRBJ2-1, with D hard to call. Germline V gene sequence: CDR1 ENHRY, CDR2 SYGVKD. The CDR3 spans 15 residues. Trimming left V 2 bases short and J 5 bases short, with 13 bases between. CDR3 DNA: TGTGCCATCAGTGAGGGGTCCACCTCTCACAATGAGCAGTTCTTC. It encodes CAISEGSTSHNEQFF.

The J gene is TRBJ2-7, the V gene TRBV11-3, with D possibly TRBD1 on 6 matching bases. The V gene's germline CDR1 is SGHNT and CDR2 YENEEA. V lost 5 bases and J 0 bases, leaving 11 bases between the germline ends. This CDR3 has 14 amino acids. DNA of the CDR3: TGTGCCAGCAGCCTAGGACAGAGCTCCTACGAGCAGTACTTC. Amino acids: CASSLGQSSYEQYF.

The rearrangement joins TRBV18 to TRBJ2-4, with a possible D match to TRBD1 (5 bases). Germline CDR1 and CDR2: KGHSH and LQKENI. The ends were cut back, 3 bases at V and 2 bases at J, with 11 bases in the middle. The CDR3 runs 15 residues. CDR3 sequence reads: CASSPAQGSKNIQYF. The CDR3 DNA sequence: TGTGCCAGCTCACCGGCCCAGGGATCCAAAAACATTCAGTACTTC.

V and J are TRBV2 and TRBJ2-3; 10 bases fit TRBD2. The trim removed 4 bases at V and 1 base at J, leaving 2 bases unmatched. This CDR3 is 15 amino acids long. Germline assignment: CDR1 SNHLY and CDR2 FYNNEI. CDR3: CASSVAGGGTDTQYF. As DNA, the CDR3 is TGTGCCAGCAGTGTAGCGGGGGGCGGCACAGATACGCAGTATTTT.

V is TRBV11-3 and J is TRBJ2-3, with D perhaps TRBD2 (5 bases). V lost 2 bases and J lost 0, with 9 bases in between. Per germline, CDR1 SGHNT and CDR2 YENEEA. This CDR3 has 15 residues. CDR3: CASSLSGFSTDTQYF. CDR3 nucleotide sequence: TGTGCCAGCAGCTTATCGGGGTTTAGCACAGATACGCAGTATTTT.

The CDR3 DNA reads TGTGCCAGCAGCTCACAGGGGCGGAATCAGCCCCAGCATTTT. It codes for CASSSQGRNQPQHF. J is TRBJ1-5 and V is TRBV7-6, with 7 positions matching TRBD1. Germline CDR1 and CDR2: SGHVS and FNYEAQ. This CDR3 is built from 14 residues. The V and J ends lost 4 bases and 4 bases, in that order; junction bases with no gene match: 4.

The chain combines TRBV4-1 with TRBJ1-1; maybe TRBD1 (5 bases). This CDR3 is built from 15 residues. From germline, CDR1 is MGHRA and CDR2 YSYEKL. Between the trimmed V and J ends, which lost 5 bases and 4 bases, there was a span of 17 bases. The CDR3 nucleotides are TGCGCCAGCAGCAACCGGGAGGGGCGTGTCACTGAAGCTTTCTTT. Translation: CASSNREGRVTEAFF.

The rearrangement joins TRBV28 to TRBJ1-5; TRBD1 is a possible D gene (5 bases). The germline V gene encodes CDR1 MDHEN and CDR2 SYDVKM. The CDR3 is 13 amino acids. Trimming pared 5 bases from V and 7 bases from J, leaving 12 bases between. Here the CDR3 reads CASSVTVGQPQHF. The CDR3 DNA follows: TGTGCCAGCAGTGTGACAGTAGGACAGCCCCAGCATTTT.

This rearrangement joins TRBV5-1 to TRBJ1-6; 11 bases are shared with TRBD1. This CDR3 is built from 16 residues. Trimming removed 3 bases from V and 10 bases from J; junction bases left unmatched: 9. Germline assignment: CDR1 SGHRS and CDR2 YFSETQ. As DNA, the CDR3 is TGCGCCAGCAGCTCCAAGACAGGGACAGGGGGATCACCCCTCCACTTT. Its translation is CASSSKTGTGGSPLHF.

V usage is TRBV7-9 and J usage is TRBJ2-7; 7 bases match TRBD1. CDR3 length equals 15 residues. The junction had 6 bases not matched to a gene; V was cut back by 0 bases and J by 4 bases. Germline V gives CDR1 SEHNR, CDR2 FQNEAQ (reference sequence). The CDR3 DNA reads TGTGCCAGCAGCTTAGCAGAGGGGGCCCGGTACGAGCAGTACTTC. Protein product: CASSLAEGARYEQYF.

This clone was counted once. The CDR3 region is CAISDGTTRGEKLFF. The CDR3, as DNA: TGTGCCATCAGTGATGGGACAACGAGGGGTGAAAAACTGTTTTTT. The chain carries TRBV10-3 and TRBJ1-4, with D possibly being TRBD1 (6 bases). The CDR3 covers 15 residues. V dropped 3 bases and J dropped 7 bases, with 15 bases sitting between them. CDR1 ENHRY and CDR2 SYGVKD come from the germline V gene.

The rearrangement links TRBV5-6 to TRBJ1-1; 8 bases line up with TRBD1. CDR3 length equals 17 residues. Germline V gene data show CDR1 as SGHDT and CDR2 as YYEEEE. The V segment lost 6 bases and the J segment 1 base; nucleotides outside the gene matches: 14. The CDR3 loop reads CASTPDPTGEANTEAFF. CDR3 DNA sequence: TGTGCCAGCACCCCCGACCCGACAGGGGAGGCGAACACTGAAGCTTTCTTT.

In DNA, the CDR3 is TGTGCTAGTGGTTTGTCCGGGACCAACGAGCAGTACTTC. Translating it yields CASGLSGTNEQYF. The chain couples TRBV12-5 to TRBJ2-7, with D tentatively TRBD1 or TRBD2 (5 bases each). The V end lost 2 bases, the J end lost 5 bases, and 10 bases lay between the germline ends. Germline values: CDR1 LGHNT, CDR2 FRNRAP. This CDR3 has 13 residues.

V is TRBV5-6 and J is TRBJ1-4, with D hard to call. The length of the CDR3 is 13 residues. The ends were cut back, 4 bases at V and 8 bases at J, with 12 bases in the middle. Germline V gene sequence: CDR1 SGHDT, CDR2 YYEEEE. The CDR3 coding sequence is TGTGCCAGCAGCGATCGGACGGAGGAAAAACTGTTTTTT. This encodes CASSDRTEEKLFF.

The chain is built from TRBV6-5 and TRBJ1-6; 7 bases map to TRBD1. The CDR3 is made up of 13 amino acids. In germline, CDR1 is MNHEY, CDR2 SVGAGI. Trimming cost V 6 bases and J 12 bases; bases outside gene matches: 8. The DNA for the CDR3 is TGTGCCAGCAGGCCGGGACAGCCTGGACCCCTCCACTTT. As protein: CASRPGQPGPLHF.

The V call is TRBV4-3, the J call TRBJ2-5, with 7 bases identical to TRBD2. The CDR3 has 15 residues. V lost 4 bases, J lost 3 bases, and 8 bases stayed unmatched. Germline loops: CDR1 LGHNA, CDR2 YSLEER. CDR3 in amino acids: CASSPQAGMEETQYF. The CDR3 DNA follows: TGCGCCAGCAGCCCCCAAGCGGGGATGGAAGAGACCCAGTACTTC.

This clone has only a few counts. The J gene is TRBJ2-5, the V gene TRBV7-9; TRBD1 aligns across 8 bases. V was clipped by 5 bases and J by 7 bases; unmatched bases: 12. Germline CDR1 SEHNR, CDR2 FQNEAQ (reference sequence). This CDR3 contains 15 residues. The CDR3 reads CASSHGTGETGTQYF. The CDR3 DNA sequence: TGTGCCAGCAGCCACGGGACAGGAGAAACCGGGACCCAGTACTTC. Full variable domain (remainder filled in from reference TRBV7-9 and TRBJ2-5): DTGVSQNPRHKITKRGQNVTFRCDPISEHNRLYWYRQTLGQGPEFLTYFQNEAQLEKSRLLSDRFSAERPKGSFSTLEIQRTEQGDSAMYLCASSHGTGETGTQYFGPGTRLLVL.

CDR3 sequence reads: CASSLGMGRTTQYF. The CDR3 DNA sequence: TGTGCCAGCAGCTTAGGCATGGGACGGACAACGCAGTATTTT. This sequence joins TRBV11-3 and TRBJ2-3, with D perhaps TRBD1 or TRBD2 (5 bases each). Per the germline V gene, CDR1 is SGHNT and CDR2 is YENEEA. The CDR3 is 14 residues long. V was clipped by 1 base and J by 9 bases, with 14 bases between them.

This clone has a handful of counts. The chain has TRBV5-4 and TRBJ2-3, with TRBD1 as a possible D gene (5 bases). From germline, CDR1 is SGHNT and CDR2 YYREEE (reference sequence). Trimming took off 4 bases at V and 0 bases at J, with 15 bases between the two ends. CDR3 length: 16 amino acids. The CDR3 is CASSPVDRPSTDTQYF. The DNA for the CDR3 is TGTGCCAGCAGCCCAGTCGACAGACCTAGCACAGATACGCAGTATTTT.

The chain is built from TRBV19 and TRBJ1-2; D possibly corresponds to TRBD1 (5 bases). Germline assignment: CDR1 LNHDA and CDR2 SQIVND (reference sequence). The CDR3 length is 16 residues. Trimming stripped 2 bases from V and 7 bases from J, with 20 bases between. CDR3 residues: CASSINPRGQRAGYTF. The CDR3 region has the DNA TGTGCCAGTAGTATAAACCCCCGGGGCCAGCGGGCTGGCTACACCTTC.

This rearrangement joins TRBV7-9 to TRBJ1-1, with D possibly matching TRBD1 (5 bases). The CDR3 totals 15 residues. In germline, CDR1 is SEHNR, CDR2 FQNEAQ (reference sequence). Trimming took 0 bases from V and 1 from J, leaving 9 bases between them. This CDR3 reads CASSLAVGTNTEAFF. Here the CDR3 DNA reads TGTGCCAGCAGCTTAGCTGTAGGGACGAACACTGAAGCTTTCTTT.